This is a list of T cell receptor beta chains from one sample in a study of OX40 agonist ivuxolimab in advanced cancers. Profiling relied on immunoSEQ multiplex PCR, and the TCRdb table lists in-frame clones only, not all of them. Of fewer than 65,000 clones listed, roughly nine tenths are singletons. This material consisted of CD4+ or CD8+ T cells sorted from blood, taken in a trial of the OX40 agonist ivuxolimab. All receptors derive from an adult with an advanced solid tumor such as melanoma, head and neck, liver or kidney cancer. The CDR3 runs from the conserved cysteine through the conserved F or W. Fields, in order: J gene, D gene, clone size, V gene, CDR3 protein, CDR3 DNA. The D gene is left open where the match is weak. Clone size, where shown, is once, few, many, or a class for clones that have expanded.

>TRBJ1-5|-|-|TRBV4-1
CASSPQKSGNQPQHF
TGCGCCAGCAGCCCTCAAAAAAGTGGAAATCAGCCCCAGCATTTT
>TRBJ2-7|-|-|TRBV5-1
CASSLVPSEQYF
TGCGCCAGCAGCTTGGTCCCCAGCGAGCAGTACTTC
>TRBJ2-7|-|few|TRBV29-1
CSVEASDGTGPYYEQYF
TGCAGCGTTGAAGCCTCGGATGGTACAGGGCCATACTACGAGCAGTACTTC
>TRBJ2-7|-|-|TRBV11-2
CASSLAGDYEQYF
TGTGCCAGCAGCTTAGCTGGCGACTACGAGCAGTACTTC
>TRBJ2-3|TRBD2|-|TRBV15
CATSSSGGAFLIHTQYF
TGTGCCACCAGCAGTAGCGGGGGGGCCTTCTTAATACATACGCAGTATTTT
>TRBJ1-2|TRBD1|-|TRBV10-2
CASRGRDRVDYTF
TGCGCCAGCAGGGGACGGGACAGGGTGGACTACACCTTC
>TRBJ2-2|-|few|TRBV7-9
CASLHTEDTGELFF
TGTGCCAGCCTGCACACGGAAGACACCGGGGAGCTGTTTTTT
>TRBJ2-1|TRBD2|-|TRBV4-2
CASSQDGGDNEQFF
TGTGCCAGCAGCCAAGATGGGGGGGACAATGAGCAGTTCTTC
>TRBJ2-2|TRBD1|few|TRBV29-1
CSFSSGTGYNTGELFF
TGCAGCTTCTCCTCCGGGACAGGGTACAACACCGGGGAGCTGTTTTTT
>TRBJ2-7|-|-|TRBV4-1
CASSQVGRFTQEQYF
TGCGCCAGCAGCCAAGTCGGTCGGTTCACGCAGGAGCAGTACTTC
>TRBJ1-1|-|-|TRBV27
CASSLGSGIPFF
TGTGCCAGCAGTTTGGGTTCCGGGATTCCTTTCTTT
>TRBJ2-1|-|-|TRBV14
CASSQVLGQRAYNEQFF
TGTGCCAGCAGCCAAGTCCTAGGACAGAGGGCCTACAATGAGCAGTTCTTC
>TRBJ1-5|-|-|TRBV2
CASSEVDSNQPQHF
TGTGCCAGCAGTGAAGTGGACAGCAATCAGCCCCAGCATTTT
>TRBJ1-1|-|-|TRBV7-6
CASSLDLGGAGNTEAFF
TGTGCCAGCAGCTTAGATCTGGGGGGCGCGGGGAACACTGAAGCTTTCTTT
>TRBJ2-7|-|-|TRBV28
CASSPDAGFGYEQYF
TGTGCCAGCAGTCCCGATGCAGGGTTCGGCTACGAGCAGTACTTC
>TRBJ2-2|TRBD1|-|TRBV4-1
CASSQEGQGVGELFF
TGCGCCAGCAGCCAAGAAGGACAGGGTGTCGGGGAGCTGTTTTTT
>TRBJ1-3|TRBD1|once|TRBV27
CASSPSTGRNSGNTIYF
TGTGCCAGCAGTCCCTCGACAGGGCGCAACTCTGGAAACACCATATATTTT
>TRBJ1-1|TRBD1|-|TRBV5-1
CASRPGQGFSEAFF
TGCGCCAGCAGACCCGGACAGGGGTTTTCTGAAGCTTTCTTT
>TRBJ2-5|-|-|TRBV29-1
CSVYKETQYF
TGCAGCGTTTACAAAGAGACCCAGTACTTC
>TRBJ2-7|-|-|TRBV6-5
CASSYSTLWEQYF
TGTGCCAGCAGTTACTCCACTCTATGGGAGCAGTACTTC
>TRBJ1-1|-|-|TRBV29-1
CSPRLGTEAFF
TGCAGCCCCCGCTTAGGTACTGAAGCTTTCTTT
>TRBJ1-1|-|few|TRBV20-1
CSARREAEAFF
TGCAGTGCTAGGAGGGAAGCTGAAGCTTTCTTT
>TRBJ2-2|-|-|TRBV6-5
CASSYFPLNTGELFF
TGTGCCAGCAGTTACTTTCCACTGAACACCGGGGAGCTGTTTTTT
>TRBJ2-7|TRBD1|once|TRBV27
CASSWDSSYEQYF
TGTGCCAGCAGTTGGGACAGCTCCTACGAGCAGTACTTC
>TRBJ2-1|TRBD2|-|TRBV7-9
CASSGDSGLLRAEQFF
TGTGCCAGCAGCGGTGATTCGGGACTACTTCGGGCTGAGCAGTTCTTC
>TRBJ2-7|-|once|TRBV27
CASSLSLSTSSYEQYF
TGTGCCAGCAGTTTATCTTTGTCAACCAGCTCCTACGAGCAGTACTTC
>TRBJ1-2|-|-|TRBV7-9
CASSYVPGDWDGYTF
TGTGCCAGCAGCTATGTACCAGGGGATTGGGATGGCTACACCTTC
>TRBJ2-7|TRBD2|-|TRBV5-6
CASSLAGLVGGGTYEQYF
TGTGCCAGCAGCTTGGCGGGACTTGTAGGCGGGGGGACCTACGAGCAGTACTTC
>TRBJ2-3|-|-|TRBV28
CASSLGSADTQYF
TGTGCCAGCAGTTTGGGGTCCGCAGATACGCAGTATTTT
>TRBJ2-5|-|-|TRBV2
CASSELAPLETQYF
TGTGCCAGCAGTGAACTTGCCCCCCTGGAGACCCAGTACTTC
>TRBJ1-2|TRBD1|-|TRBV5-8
CASSGGGGYTF
TGTGCCAGCAGCGGAGGGGGCGGCTACACCTTC
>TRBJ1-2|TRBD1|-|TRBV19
CASSIFFTGGMVLDGYTF
TGTGCCAGTAGTATCTTTTTTACAGGGGGTATGGTCCTCGATGGCTACACCTTC
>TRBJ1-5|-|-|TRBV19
CASSWITSQYSNQPQHF
TGTGCCAGTAGCTGGATAACCAGCCAATATAGCAATCAGCCCCAGCATTTT
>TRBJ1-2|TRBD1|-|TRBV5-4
CASSLEQGAYGYTF
TGTGCCAGCAGCTTGGAGCAGGGGGCCTATGGCTACACCTTC
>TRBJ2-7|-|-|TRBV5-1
CASSLAGTDYEQYF
TGCGCCAGCAGCTTGGCCGGGACGGATTACGAGCAGTACTTC
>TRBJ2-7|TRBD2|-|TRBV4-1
CASSEAGGPYEQYF
TGCGCCAGCAGCGAAGCGGGGGGGCCCTACGAGCAGTACTTC
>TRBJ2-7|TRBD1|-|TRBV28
CASSHRDRGYEQYF
TGTGCCAGCAGTCACCGGGACAGGGGCTACGAGCAGTACTTC
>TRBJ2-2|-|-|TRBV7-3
CASSEYQNTGELFF
TGTGCCAGCAGCGAGTACCAAAACACCGGGGAGCTGTTTTTT
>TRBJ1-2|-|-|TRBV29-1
CSVDQGWYGYTF
TGCAGCGTTGATCAGGGGTGGTATGGCTACACCTTC
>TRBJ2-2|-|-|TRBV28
CASSFRRGPTGELFF
TGTGCCAGCAGTTTTAGGCGGGGGCCCACCGGGGAGCTGTTTTTT
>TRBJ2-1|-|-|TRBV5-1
CASSLGQGGLRNEQFF
TGCGCCAGCAGCTTGGGGCAGGGCGGTTTGAGAAATGAGCAGTTCTTC
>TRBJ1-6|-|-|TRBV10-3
CAISDPQSSYNSPLHF
TGTGCCATCAGTGACCCCCAGAGCTCCTATAATTCACCCCTCCACTTT
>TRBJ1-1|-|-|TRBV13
CASITAARSEAFF
TGTGCCAGCATCACCGCGGCCCGATCTGAAGCTTTCTTT
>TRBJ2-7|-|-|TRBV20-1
CSAGIYEQYF
TGCAGTGCGGGAATTTACGAGCAGTACTTC
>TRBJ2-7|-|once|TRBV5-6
CASSVGGWTEQYF
TGTGCCAGCAGCGTGGGCGGGTGGACCGAGCAGTACTTC
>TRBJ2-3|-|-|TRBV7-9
CASSFGSPNTQYF
TGTGCCAGCAGCTTTGGGAGCCCGAATACGCAGTATTTT
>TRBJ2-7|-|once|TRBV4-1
CASSQGRGPYEQYF
TGCGCCAGCAGCCAGGGCAGGGGTCCCTACGAGCAGTACTTC
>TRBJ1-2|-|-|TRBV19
CASGPGGALDYGYTF
TGTGCCAGTGGCCCGGGAGGGGCACTAGACTATGGCTACACCTTC
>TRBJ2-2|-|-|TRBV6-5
CASSYMGGPGELFF
TGTGCCAGCAGTTACATGGGGGGCCCCGGGGAGCTGTTTTTT
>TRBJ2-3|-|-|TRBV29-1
CSVDNYTDTQYF
TGCAGCGTTGATAATTACACAGATACGCAGTATTTT
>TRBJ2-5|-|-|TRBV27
CASSLEGVLGTQYF
TGTGCCAGCAGTTTAGAGGGGGTCCTCGGGACCCAGTACTTC
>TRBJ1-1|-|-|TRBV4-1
CASSQNGVGNTEAFF
TGCGCCAGCAGCCAAAACGGGGTAGGAAACACTGAAGCTTTCTTT